These 11 T cell receptor beta chains came from one sample sequenced in a study of blood T cell repertoires in COVID-19. The method was immunoSEQ multiplex PCR; TCRdb's version includes in-frame clones alone and lacks a portion of them. The table shows some 150,000 clones, with approximately 80% occurring only once. The source material was peripheral blood. Source of these receptors: a human donor in a cohort sampled during active COVID-19.

V usage is TRBV11-2 and J usage is TRBJ2-1; 9 bases align to TRBD2. With V trimmed by 4 bases and J by 10 bases, 11 bases remained unmatched. Germline V gene sequence: CDR1 SGHAT, CDR2 FQNNGV. This CDR3 has 15 residues. The CDR3 DNA is TGTGCCAGCAGCTCCACTAGCGGGCCCTCCGGGGAGCAGTTCTTC. This translates into CASSSTSGPSGEQFF.

The V and J genes are TRBV3-1 (or the pseudogene TRBV3-2) and TRBJ2-3; no clear D gene. The ends were cut back, 3 bases at V and 2 bases at J, with 9 bases in the middle. The CDR3 has 14 residues. Germline V gene data show CDR1 as LGHDT and CDR2 as YNNKEL (reference sequence). CDR3 in DNA: TGTGCCAGCAGCCAGTCACGGGTCACAGATACGCAGTATTTT. Translating gives CASSQSRVTDTQYF.

The V gene is TRBV24-1, the J gene TRBJ1-2; perhaps TRBD1 as D (5 bases). The length of the CDR3 is 13 residues. Germline V lookup: CDR1 KGHDR, CDR2 SFDVKD. V was cut by 1 base and J by 10 bases, with 12 bases left in between. CDR3 bases: TGTGCCACCAGTGATTTAAGGAGGGGTCTCTACACCTTC. Amino acids: CATSDLRRGLYTF.

The V gene is TRBV6-5, the J gene TRBJ1-1; D call uncertain. The germline V gene encodes CDR1 MNHEY and CDR2 SVGAGI. The CDR3 extends over 14 amino acids. V was cut by 7 bases and J by 1 base, with 13 bases left in between. In nucleotides, the CDR3 is TGTGCCAGCACCCCGGGTCGGAGGAACACTGAAGCTTTCTTT. It codes for CASTPGRRNTEAFF.

The CDR3 is CASSSDRDRNQPQHF. Here the CDR3 DNA reads TGTGCCAGCAGTTCGGACAGGGACCGCAATCAGCCCCAGCATTTT. The chain combines TRBV6-5 with TRBJ1-5; 8 nucleotides line up with TRBD1. Germline V gene sequence: CDR1 MNHEY, CDR2 SVGAGI. The CDR3 is made up of 15 amino acids. With 4 bases clipped from V and 2 bases from J, the junction kept 4 bases outside the gene matches.

V gene TRBV27 combines with J gene TRBJ1-2, with 7 bases fitting TRBD1. Germline assignment: CDR1 MNHEY and CDR2 SMNVEV (reference sequence). The CDR3 contains 12 residues. V shed 5 bases, J shed 9 bases, and the junction held 6 bases outside the gene matches. The CDR3 reads CASSGDRARYTF. The CDR3 coding sequence is TGTGCCAGCAGTGGAGACAGGGCCCGCTACACCTTC.

This clone was seen once. This chain joins TRBV7-2 and TRBJ2-7; 15 positions agree with TRBD2. With V trimmed by 6 bases and J by 2 bases, 11 bases remained unmatched. The CDR3 runs 18 residues. Germline CDR1 is SGHTA and CDR2 is FQGNSA. The CDR3 DNA follows: TGTGCCAGCAGGGATGCAGGGACTAGCGGGGGGAGAACCTACGAGCAGTACTTC. Translated: CASRDAGTSGGRTYEQYF.

The chain recombines TRBV19 with TRBJ1-2; 9 bases map to TRBD1. Trimming took 5 bases from V and 0 from J; bases not matched to a gene: 13. Germline assignment: CDR1 LNHDA and CDR2 SQIVND (reference sequence). The CDR3 contains 18 residues. The CDR3 loop reads CASSWTGDHRKANYGYTF. The CDR3 DNA is TGTGCCAGTAGTTGGACAGGGGATCACCGGAAAGCTAACTATGGCTACACCTTC.

The rearrangement links TRBV5-1 to TRBJ2-3; 11 positions agree with TRBD2. This CDR3 contains 19 residues. CDR1 is SGHRS and CDR2 is YFSETQ in the germline V gene. The V and J ends lost 5 bases and 0 bases, in that order; junction bases with no gene match: 14. The CDR3 nucleotides read TGCGCCAGCAGGTTAGCGGGGGGGCTATCTTCCTCTAGCACAGATACGCAGTATTTT. It yields the protein CASRLAGGLSSSSTDTQYF.

This clone was detected only once. The chain couples TRBV9 to TRBJ1-5, with D uncertain. Trimming took 0 bases from V and 4 from J, leaving 8 bases between them. Germline CDR1 reads SGDLS; CDR2 reads YYNGEE. The CDR3 has 14 residues. CDR3 region: CASSVGLGNQPQHF. In DNA form, the CDR3 reads TGTGCCAGCAGCGTAGGTCTAGGAAATCAGCCCCAGCATTTT.

This sequence joins TRBV14 and TRBJ1-6; unclear D gene. V gave up 2 bases and J gave up 7 bases, with 9 bases separating them. Germline CDR1 SGHDN, CDR2 FVKESK. The CDR3 has 14 amino acids. CDR3 coding DNA: TGTGCCAGCAGCCAAATCCGAGGGAATTCACCCCTCCACTTT. Protein: CASSQIRGNSPLHF.